Here is one T cell receptor beta chain with its context. The clone's antigen remains unknown. No quality values exist for individual bases; no much larger clone is one base distant. This sample stems from a study of T cell responses to AZD1222 COVID-19 vaccine (dated by TCRdb to the early 2020s). About the investigation overall: Because spike-specific TCR depth and breadth did not differ between the two schedules, AZD1222 recipients who got a second dose at roughly 4 weeks were pooled with those who got a second dose at roughly 12 weeks. TCR sequencing was performed for fewer than 250 trial participants, of whom some 200 were given two doses of AZD1222 and around 26 were given two doses of MenACWY control vaccine. Enrollment into the trials was organized by age into subgroups of 18-55, 56-69 and 70-plus years, and those subgroups contained approximately 150, 30 and 60 TCR-sequenced participants, respectively.

The CDR3 regions of human TCRbeta chains were analyzed by immunosequencing. On the authors' methods: Repertoire TCRs were matched against a reference library of SARS-CoV-2-specific TCRs generated with the MIRA antigen-specificity platform. Breadth was defined as the fraction of unique TCRs that were SARS-CoV-2-associated. Depth was defined as the fraction of total T cells that were SARS-CoV-2-associated. Using the MIRA data, every spike-specific TCR was mapped to the spike region that the TCR reacted to and assigned to either a CD4 or a CD8 class. Log10-transformed breadth and depth values were compared by one-way ANOVA with Sidak's multiple comparisons tests. TCRdb retrieved this table from immuneACCESS and kept in-frame rearrangements only. Not all clones are present; in checked studies, unresolved V genes account for under half, and no reason is known for the remainder. V, J and clone size were drawn from that table, and D and trimming were deduced from the DNA. In all, the sample holds about 130,000 clones, and about nine tenths of those were seen once. 6.9% of the sample is taken by the ten largest.

The investigation overall reported the following: In the small 56-69-year group, the increase in depth fell short of significance, most likely because of low power. After two AZD1222 doses, both the breadth and the depth of spike-specific TCRs were significantly higher than at day 0 and than in MenACWY recipients. No day 14 peak-response samples were available, so repertoires were characterized only after the peak T cell response. The vaccine-associated CD4 TCRs covered the entire spike protein, and the dominant responses fell in regions 160-218 and 743-854. Conclusions about previously exposed vaccinees are limited, since just 5 or 6 AZD1222 recipients were seropositive for SARS-CoV-2 at baseline. Most participants were white British and females outnumbered males, and the authors suggested that clonal diversity may have been underestimated. Nearly half of unique spike-specific TCRs reportedly recognized epitopes outside regions mutated in the B.1.351 and B.1.1.7 variants.

The time point tag for this specimen amounts to: baseline before first vaccination. Samples from vaccinated people were obtained from the UK trials COV001 and COV002, which included a single-blind randomized controlled phase 2/3 trial of AZD1222 (ChAdOx1 nCoV-19) in healthy adults. For TCRbeta chain sequencing, PBMC samples from trial participants were taken at day 0 and at day 28 after the second dose. V ends up 7 bases short and J 4 bases short, with an unmatched junction base count of 10. The CDR3 holds 15 amino acids from the cysteine to the phenylalanine. CDR3 DNA is the only sequence kept; it has 45 bases, read in frame from the first base. The germline V gene yields SNHLY for CDR1 and FYNNEI for CDR2.

The sequence came from an adult in good health. The V and J genes are TRBV2 and TRBJ2-5; 9 nucleotides in the junction match TRBD1. Specimen: peripheral blood, collected on day 0 of AZD1222 vaccination. The DNA reads TGTGCCAGCACCCCCGGGACAGGGTCGGCAGAGACCCAGTACTTC. It specifies CASTPGTGSAETQYF.